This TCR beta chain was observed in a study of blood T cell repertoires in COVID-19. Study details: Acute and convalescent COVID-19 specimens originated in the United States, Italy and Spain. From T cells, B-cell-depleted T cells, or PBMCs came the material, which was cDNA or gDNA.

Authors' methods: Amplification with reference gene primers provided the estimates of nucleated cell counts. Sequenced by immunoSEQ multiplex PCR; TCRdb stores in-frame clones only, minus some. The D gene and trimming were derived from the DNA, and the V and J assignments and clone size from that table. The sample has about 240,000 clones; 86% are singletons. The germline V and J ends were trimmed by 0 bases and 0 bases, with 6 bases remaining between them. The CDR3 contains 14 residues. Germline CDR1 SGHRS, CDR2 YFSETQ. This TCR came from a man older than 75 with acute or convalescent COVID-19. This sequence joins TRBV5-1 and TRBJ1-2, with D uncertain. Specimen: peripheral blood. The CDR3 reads CASSLDGANYGYTF. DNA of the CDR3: TGCGCCAGCAGCTTGGACGGGGCTAACTATGGCTACACCTTC. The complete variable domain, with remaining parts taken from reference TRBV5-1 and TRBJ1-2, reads KAGVTQTPRYLIKTRGQQVTLSCSPISGHRSVSWYQQTPGQGLQFLFEYFSETQRNKGNFPGRFSGRQFSNSRSEMNVSTLELGDSALYLCASSLDGANYGYTFGSGTRLTVV.